This T cell receptor beta chain is from a study of control samples from healthy donors and cancer patients. Method: immunoSEQ multiplex PCR; TCRdb's copy keeps in-frame clones and lacks some. The sample has approximately 110,000 clones, roughly nine tenths seen once. This CDR3 contains 16 residues. V was trimmed by 2 bases and J by 8 bases, leaving 21 bases between them. The germline gives CDR1 MNHEY, CDR2 SVGEGT. The chain employs TRBV6-2 or TRBV6-3 and TRBJ1-2; possible D gene TRBD1, 6 bases. The sequencing sample was made of blood. The receptor was isolated from a woman younger than 30 in good health. CDR3 nucleotide sequence: TGTGCCAGCAGTTACATCAACACAGGGAGACTCTCGGGCTACACCTTC. This sequence encodes CASSYINTGRLSGYTF.